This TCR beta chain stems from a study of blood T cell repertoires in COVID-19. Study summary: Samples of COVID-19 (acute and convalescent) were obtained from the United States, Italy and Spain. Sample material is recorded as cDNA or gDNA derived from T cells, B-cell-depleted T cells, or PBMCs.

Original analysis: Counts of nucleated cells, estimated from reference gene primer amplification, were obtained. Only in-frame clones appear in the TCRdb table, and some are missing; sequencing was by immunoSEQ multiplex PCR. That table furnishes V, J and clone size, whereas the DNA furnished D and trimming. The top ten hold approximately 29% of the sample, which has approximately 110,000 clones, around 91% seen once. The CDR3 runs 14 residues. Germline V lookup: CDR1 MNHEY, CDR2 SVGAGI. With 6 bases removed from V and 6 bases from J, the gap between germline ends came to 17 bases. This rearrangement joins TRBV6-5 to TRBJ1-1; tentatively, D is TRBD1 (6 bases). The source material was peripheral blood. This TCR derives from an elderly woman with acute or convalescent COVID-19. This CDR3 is CASRADRTWAEAFF. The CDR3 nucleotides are TGTGCCAGCAGGGCCGACAGGACATGGGCTGAAGCTTTCTTT.